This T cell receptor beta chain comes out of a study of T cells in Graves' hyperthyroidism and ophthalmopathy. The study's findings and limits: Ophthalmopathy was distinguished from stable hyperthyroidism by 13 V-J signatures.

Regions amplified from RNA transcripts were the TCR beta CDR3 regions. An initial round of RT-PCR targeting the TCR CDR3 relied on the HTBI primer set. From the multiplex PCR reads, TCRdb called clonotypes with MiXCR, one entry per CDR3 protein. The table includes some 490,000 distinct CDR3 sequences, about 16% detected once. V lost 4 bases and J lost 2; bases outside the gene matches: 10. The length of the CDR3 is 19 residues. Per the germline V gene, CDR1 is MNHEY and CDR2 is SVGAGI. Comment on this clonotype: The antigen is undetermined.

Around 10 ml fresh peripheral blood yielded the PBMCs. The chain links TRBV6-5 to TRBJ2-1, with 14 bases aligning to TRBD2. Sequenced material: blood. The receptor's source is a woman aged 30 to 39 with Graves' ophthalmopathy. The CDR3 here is CASSFRLAGGQLAYNEQFF. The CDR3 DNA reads TGTGCCAGCAGTTTCCGACTAGCGGGAGGGCAATTGGCCTACAATGAGCAGTTCTTC.